The subject of this entry is one TCR beta chain. Its antigen remains unidentified. No base quality values were provided; no much bigger clone lies one nucleotide off. The donors were healthy, HIV-negative adults who had no recently reported acute infections or vaccinations. Every donor was a Caucasian adult residing in Nashville, Tennessee, USA. CD4+ T cells were enriched by magnetic negative selection, after which naive cells were positively selected on CD45RA and the negative fraction was taken as the memory subset. Blood was collected by leukapheresis, and PBMCs were isolated by Ficoll-Histopaque density gradient centrifugation and then cryopreserved in liquid nitrogen vapor phase. Analytical flow cytometry was used to check the purity and quantity of every magnetically sorted T cell population. Each sorted fraction had its genomic DNA isolated and then quantified by UV absorbance on a Nanodrop 2000c.

This entry belongs to a study of shared clonotypes between healthy human individuals (dated by TCRdb to 2019 to 2021). Regarding the study in general: The cohort comprised a couple of women and three men aged 18 to 49 years. For each donor, CD4 naive and CD4 memory were each run on three plates, CD8 naive on two plates, and CD8 memory on one plate. To estimate repertoire size and how much clonotype sharing occurs between individuals, the study deeply sequenced the blood TCR repertoires of roughly 5 healthy adults. Libraries were prepared and TCR repertoires were sequenced by different laboratories using diverse techniques, in order to increase sequencing depth and limit assay-specific biases. Per donor, leukapheresis produced somewhere between about 0.9 and 9.5 billion PBMCs. Results the study describes overall, beyond this receptor: The genetic and exposure-history diversity represented was limited by the small number of donors. Compared with non-shared clonotypes, the clonotypes found in all four sorted-subset donors had higher generation probabilities. Estimated clonotype richness was generally larger for naive than for memory subsets. Incomplete sequencing was indicated by rarefaction of sorted-subset datasets, despite the large sequencing depth. Only blood was sampled, and tissue TCR repertoires likely differ from those in blood. Across a few donors, about 4.5% of naive CD4, approximately 4% of naive CD8, 2.3% of memory CD4, and over 0.35% of memory CD8 clonotypes were shared. Pairwise subsampling indicated that sequencing depth was expected to affect the degree of clonotype sharing among donors.

The germline V gene encodes CDR1 DFQATT and CDR2 SNEGSKA (reference sequence). From the cysteine through the phenylalanine, the CDR3 covers 11 amino acids. Only CDR3 DNA is held: 33 bases, read in frame from base 1. V loses 5 bases of germline sequence and J loses 11 bases, and the interval between the two ends is 15 bases. Using the deep immunoSEQ assay, multiplex PCR amplified TCR CDR3 regions from genomic DNA. Genomic DNA extracted from each cell subset was distributed evenly over all wells of several immunoSEQ 96-well plates, and each plate served as one replicate. For sorted subsets, each replicate PCR was loaded with around 220 ng genomic DNA, equivalent to 30,000 to 35,000 T cell genomes. Purified libraries were quantified with a Qubit 3.0 fluorometer, sized on a Bioanalyzer 2100, and re-quantified with the KAPA Library Quantification kit. A separate single-read 150-cycle Illumina NextSeq 550 flow cell was used to sequence each immunoSEQ 96-well plate. The authors processed their data as follows. The immunoSEQ output contained only junctional sequences without quality scores, so filtering could not match that applied to full-length reads. Sequences were annotated with PyIR, a Python wrapper for IgBLAST v1.9, using IMGT germline references to assign V/J genes and CDR3. Reads were removed for weak V/J assignments (E-value above 1e-6), missing CDR3, stop codons, out-of-frame junctions, or ambiguous translated residues. V3J clonotypes were defined as sequences sharing an identical inferred V gene, J gene, and CDR3 amino acid sequence. To compute the percentage overlap between repertoires, the number of shared unique clonotypes was divided by the size of the smaller repertoire. Three approaches were used to assess repertoire richness: RTK rarefaction, the Chao1 estimator, and Recon v2.1 estimates of unobserved clonotypes. Generation probabilities were computed with OLGA for all TCRbeta clonotypes obtained by the gDNA method from several donors. TCRdb obtained this table from immuneACCESS and retained in-frame rearrangements with V and J assigned. These tables miss some clones; where compared with another copy, unresolved V genes account for less than half of the shortfall, and the remainder is unexplained. The DNA gave D and trimming, while V, J and clone size come from that table. The sample data list roughly 680,000 clones, and just under 75% of these were observed just once. The ten largest clones add up to approximately 1.8% of the sample.

The sequence came from a woman in her thirties in good health. The sequenced material came from memory CD4+ T cells sorted from blood. The cell subset or site tag for this specimen amounts to: CD45RA-negative fraction. The chain employs TRBV20-1 and TRBJ1-1; TRBD1 is a weak D gene call, 5 bases matching. In nucleotides, the sequence is TGCAGTGCTCACGGACCGGGACCCGCTTTCTTT. It is translated as CSAHGPGPAFF.